These T cell receptor beta chains were read from a single sample in a study of beta chain features in type 1 diabetes. Sequencing was performed with immunoSEQ multiplex PCR; in TCRdb, only in-frame clones are kept and a portion is missing. The sample records some 150,000 clones, around 13% being singletons. The sample taken for sequencing was central memory CD4+ T cells from blood. These receptors were obtained from a man younger than 30 with type 1 diabetes. Both conserved end residues are part of each CDR3. Each record gives: clone size, J gene, D gene, V gene, CDR3 DNA, CDR3 protein. D genes are given only for firm matches. Only part of the rows carry a size: once, few, many, or a class if the clone is expanded.

clone size: -
J gene: TRBJ2-6
D gene: -
V gene: TRBV30
CDR3 DNA: TGTGCTCACACCATGATGGGGGCCAACGTCCTGACTTTC
CDR3 protein: CAHTMMGANVLTF

clone size: -
J gene: TRBJ1-3
D gene: -
V gene: TRBV4-1
CDR3 DNA: TGCGCCAGCAGCCCCCCGTGGGGGTTACTTGGGGACACCATATATTTT
CDR3 protein: CASSPPWGLLGDTIYF

clone size: -
J gene: TRBJ1-5
D gene: TRBD1
V gene: TRBV19
CDR3 DNA: TGTGCCAGTAGTGCCGGGGACAGGCTTACATATCAGCCCCAGCATTTT
CDR3 protein: CASSAGDRLTYQPQHF

clone size: -
J gene: TRBJ2-3
D gene: -
V gene: TRBV11-1
CDR3 DNA: TGTGCCAGCAGCTTAGGGACGACAGATACGCAGTATTTT
CDR3 protein: CASSLGTTDTQYF

clone size: few
J gene: TRBJ1-4
D gene: TRBD1
V gene: TRBV7-6
CDR3 DNA: TGTGCCAGCAGCTTATTGGCGGGAACAGGGGATGAAAAACTGTTTTTT
CDR3 protein: CASSLLAGTGDEKLFF

clone size: few
J gene: TRBJ2-3
D gene: TRBD2
V gene: TRBV4-3
CDR3 DNA: TGCGCCAGCAGCCAGCTAGCGGGGGGCAGGTATACGCAGTATTTT
CDR3 protein: CASSQLAGGRYTQYF

clone size: few
J gene: TRBJ1-1
D gene: TRBD1
V gene: TRBV7-3
CDR3 DNA: TGTGCCAGCAGCTCTCGGACAGGGTCTGAAGCTTTCTTT
CDR3 protein: CASSSRTGSEAFF

clone size: -
J gene: TRBJ1-1
D gene: TRBD1
V gene: TRBV10-3
CDR3 DNA: TGTGCCATCAGTGTTACAGGGGACACTGAAGCTTTCTTT
CDR3 protein: CAISVTGDTEAFF

clone size: few
J gene: TRBJ2-1
D gene: TRBD1
V gene: TRBV27
CDR3 DNA: TGTGCCAGCAGTCTATCCGGGACAGGGGGTTACAATGAGCAGTTCTTC
CDR3 protein: CASSLSGTGGYNEQFF

clone size: -
J gene: TRBJ2-3
D gene: TRBD2
V gene: TRBV5-6
CDR3 DNA: TGTGCCAGCAGCCCCAGACTAGCTTCCACAGATACGCAGTATTTT
CDR3 protein: CASSPRLASTDTQYF

clone size: few
J gene: TRBJ1-1
D gene: -
V gene: TRBV11-2
CDR3 DNA: TGTGCCAGCAGCCAATTTCCCTACCGGGGGGTAAACACTGAAGCTTTCTTT
CDR3 protein: CASSQFPYRGVNTEAFF

clone size: -
J gene: TRBJ2-5
D gene: -
V gene: TRBV2
CDR3 DNA: TGTGCCACTGGGAACCAAGAGACCCAGTACTTC
CDR3 protein: CATGNQETQYF

clone size: few
J gene: TRBJ2-1
D gene: TRBD1
V gene: TRBV5-1
CDR3 DNA: TGCGCCAGCAGCCCGGACAGGGTAGGCCCAGGTGAGCAGTTCTTC
CDR3 protein: CASSPDRVGPGEQFF

clone size: many
J gene: TRBJ2-6
D gene: -
V gene: TRBV10-2
CDR3 DNA: TGCGCCAGCAGTGTCTCAGTAGACCTGACTTTC
CDR3 protein: CASSVSVDLTF

clone size: -
J gene: TRBJ1-5
D gene: -
V gene: TRBV14
CDR3 DNA: TGTGCCAGCAGCCAAGGCGGCTACCAGCCCCAGCATTTT
CDR3 protein: CASSQGGYQPQHF

clone size: few
J gene: TRBJ2-6
D gene: -
V gene: TRBV6-5
CDR3 DNA: TGTGCCACCTTCTCTGGGGCCAACGTCCTGACTTTC
CDR3 protein: CATFSGANVLTF

clone size: -
J gene: TRBJ1-2
D gene: TRBD1
V gene: TRBV14
CDR3 DNA: TGTGCCAGCAGCCAATCCAGGGGGTATGGCTACACCTTC
CDR3 protein: CASSQSRGYGYTF

clone size: few
J gene: TRBJ2-7
D gene: -
V gene: TRBV7-9
CDR3 DNA: TGTGCCAGCAGCTTTACAGGGAGCTCCTACGAGCAGTACTTC
CDR3 protein: CASSFTGSSYEQYF

clone size: -
J gene: TRBJ2-7
D gene: -
V gene: TRBV5-1
CDR3 DNA: TGCGCCAGCAGCCCCGGACCGGGGGGCTACTACGAGCAGTACTTC
CDR3 protein: CASSPGPGGYYEQYF

clone size: few
J gene: TRBJ2-3
D gene: -
V gene: TRBV30
CDR3 DNA: TGTGCCTGGAGTGTAGGGACCGCAGATACGCAGTATTTT
CDR3 protein: CAWSVGTADTQYF

clone size: few
J gene: TRBJ1-1
D gene: -
V gene: TRBV29-1
CDR3 DNA: TGCAGCTATTTATTCGGACATGAAGCTTTCTTT
CDR3 protein: CSYLFGHEAFF

clone size: -
J gene: TRBJ1-1
D gene: -
V gene: TRBV30
CDR3 DNA: TGTGCCTGGAGTGTACAGCTTGAAGCTTTCTTT
CDR3 protein: CAWSVQLEAFF

clone size: few
J gene: TRBJ2-3
D gene: -
V gene: TRBV27
CDR3 DNA: TGTGCCAGCAGTTTTTCTTTAGATAATACGCAGTATTTT
CDR3 protein: CASSFSLDNTQYF

clone size: -
J gene: TRBJ2-1
D gene: TRBD2
V gene: TRBV7-6
CDR3 DNA: TGTGCCAGCAGCTTAGATGACCCGCGCGCGGGGGGGCTTCACAATGAGCAGTTCTTC
CDR3 protein: CASSLDDPRAGGLHNEQFF

clone size: -
J gene: TRBJ2-3
D gene: TRBD2
V gene: TRBV9
CDR3 DNA: TGTGCCAGCAGCTCCAGAGCGGGGGCCAGCACAGATACGCAGTATTTT
CDR3 protein: CASSSRAGASTDTQYF

clone size: few
J gene: TRBJ2-7
D gene: TRBD1
V gene: TRBV20-1
CDR3 DNA: TGCAGTGCTAAGACAGGGAACGAGCAGTACTTC
CDR3 protein: CSAKTGNEQYF

clone size: many
J gene: TRBJ2-1
D gene: TRBD2
V gene: TRBV7-9
CDR3 DNA: TGTGCCAGCAATCGAGGGCGGGGGAACTACAATGAGCAGTTCTTC
CDR3 protein: CASNRGRGNYNEQFF

clone size: -
J gene: TRBJ2-5
D gene: TRBD1
V gene: TRBV2
CDR3 DNA: TGTGCCAGCAGTCCGGACAGGGGCCAAGAGACCCAGTACTTC
CDR3 protein: CASSPDRGQETQYF

clone size: -
J gene: TRBJ2-1
D gene: -
V gene: TRBV2
CDR3 DNA: TGTGCCAGCAGTGACCGAGGATACAATGAGCAGTTCTTC
CDR3 protein: CASSDRGYNEQFF

clone size: -
J gene: TRBJ1-5
D gene: -
V gene: TRBV30
CDR3 DNA: TGTGCCTGGAGGCGGGATAGCAATCAGCCCCAGCATTTT
CDR3 protein: CAWRRDSNQPQHF

clone size: many
J gene: TRBJ2-6
D gene: TRBD2
V gene: TRBV7-6
CDR3 DNA: TGTGCCAGCAGCACGGGACTAGCGGGGGCCTCTGGGGCCAACGTCCTGACTTTC
CDR3 protein: CASSTGLAGASGANVLTF

clone size: -
J gene: TRBJ2-3
D gene: -
V gene: TRBV6-5
CDR3 DNA: TGTGCCAGCAGTTACTCGTCCGGGTTTACAGATACGCAGTATTTT
CDR3 protein: CASSYSSGFTDTQYF

clone size: -
J gene: TRBJ2-2
D gene: -
V gene: TRBV19
CDR3 DNA: TGTGCCAGTAGTCTTCCAGCGGGTGCCGGGGAGCTGTTTTTT
CDR3 protein: CASSLPAGAGELFF

clone size: few
J gene: TRBJ2-3
D gene: TRBD2
V gene: TRBV19
CDR3 DNA: TGTGCCAGTAGTCCGCGGACTAGCGGGGGAACAGATACGCAGTATTTT
CDR3 protein: CASSPRTSGGTDTQYF

clone size: -
J gene: TRBJ1-1
D gene: -
V gene: TRBV7-2
CDR3 DNA: TGTGCCAGCAGCTCCAAGGGGGTTCGGACTGAAGCTTTCTTT
CDR3 protein: CASSSKGVRTEAFF

clone size: few
J gene: TRBJ2-6
D gene: TRBD1
V gene: TRBV7-9
CDR3 DNA: TGTGCCAGCAGCTCGGGACAGGGGTGCTCTGGGGCCAACGTCCTGACTTTC
CDR3 protein: CASSSGQGCSGANVLTF

clone size: -
J gene: TRBJ2-3
D gene: TRBD1
V gene: TRBV9
CDR3 DNA: TGTGCCAGCAGCGTAGTCTCCGGGACAGGCACAGATACGCAGTATTTT
CDR3 protein: CASSVVSGTGTDTQYF

clone size: -
J gene: TRBJ1-4
D gene: -
V gene: TRBV5-1
CDR3 DNA: TGCGCCAGCAGCTTGGGGGCGGAGGGTGAAAAACTGTTTTTT
CDR3 protein: CASSLGAEGEKLFF

clone size: few
J gene: TRBJ2-5
D gene: -
V gene: TRBV25-1
CDR3 DNA: TGTGCCAGCAGTGAATTCGGGGGTCGGGGGACCCAGTACTTC
CDR3 protein: CASSEFGGRGTQYF

clone size: -
J gene: TRBJ2-3
D gene: -
V gene: TRBV5-4
CDR3 DNA: TGTGCCAGCAGCTTGGATTTCACTAGCACAGATACGCAGTATTTT
CDR3 protein: CASSLDFTSTDTQYF

clone size: -
J gene: TRBJ2-3
D gene: TRBD2
V gene: TRBV6-6
CDR3 DNA: TGTGCCAGCAGTTACTCGTTGAGCGGGGGGGCCTATACGCAGTATTTT
CDR3 protein: CASSYSLSGGAYTQYF

clone size: few
J gene: TRBJ2-2
D gene: -
V gene: TRBV13
CDR3 DNA: TGTGCCAGCAGCTCAACGGGGCGGTGGAACACCGGGGAGCTGTTTTTT
CDR3 protein: CASSSTGRWNTGELFF

clone size: once
J gene: TRBJ1-2
D gene: TRBD1
V gene: TRBV7-9
CDR3 DNA: TGTGCCAGCAGCTTAGGACAGGGGGATGGCTACACCTTC
CDR3 protein: CASSLGQGDGYTF

clone size: -
J gene: TRBJ1-1
D gene: -
V gene: TRBV5-1
CDR3 DNA: TGCGCCAGCAGCACAGGACAAGCTTCGACTGAAGCTTTCTTT
CDR3 protein: CASSTGQASTEAFF

clone size: -
J gene: TRBJ2-7
D gene: -
V gene: TRBV9
CDR3 DNA: TGTGCCAGCAGCGGGGCCGGGCAGGGGACCTCCTACGAGCAGTACTTC
CDR3 protein: CASSGAGQGTSYEQYF

clone size: -
J gene: TRBJ2-7
D gene: -
V gene: TRBV25-1
CDR3 DNA: TGTGCCAGCAGAGGGCTCAACGTCGGATACGAGCAGTACTTC
CDR3 protein: CASRGLNVGYEQYF